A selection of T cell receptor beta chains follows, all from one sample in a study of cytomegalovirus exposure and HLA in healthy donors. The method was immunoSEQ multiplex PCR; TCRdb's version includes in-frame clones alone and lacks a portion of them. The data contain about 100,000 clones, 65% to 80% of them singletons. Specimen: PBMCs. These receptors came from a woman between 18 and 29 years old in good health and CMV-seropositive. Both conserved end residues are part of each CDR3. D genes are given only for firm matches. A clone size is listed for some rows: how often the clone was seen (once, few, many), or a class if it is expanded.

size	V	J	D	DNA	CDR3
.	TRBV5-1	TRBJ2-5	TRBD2	TGCGCCAGCAGCTTGGAGGAGCGGGAGCTGTGGGAGACCCAGTACTTC	CASSLEERELWETQYF
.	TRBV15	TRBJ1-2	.	TGTGCCACCAGCAGAGATAGCACTAACTATGGCTACACCTTC	CATSRDSTNYGYTF
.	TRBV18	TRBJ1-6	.	TGTGCCAGCTCACCATTTGGCGGGGGTGATAATTCACCCCTCCACTTT	CASSPFGGGDNSPLHF
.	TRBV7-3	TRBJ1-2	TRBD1	TGTGCCAGCAGCCCGACAGGGAGGAGCTATGGCTACACCTTC	CASSPTGRSYGYTF
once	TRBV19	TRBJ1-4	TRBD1	TGTGCCAGCCACAGGGGGCAGGGAGTTCGGGAAAAACTGTTTTTT	CASHRGQGVREKLFF
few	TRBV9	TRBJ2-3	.	TGTGCCAGCAGCGTAACGCCTCGGTCGGTCGATACGCAGTATTTT	CASSVTPRSVDTQYF
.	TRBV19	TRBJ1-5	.	TGTGCCAGTAGTTGGAGGGGCCAAAATCAGCCCCAGCATTTT	CASSWRGQNQPQHF
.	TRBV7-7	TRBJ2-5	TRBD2	TGTGCCAGCAGCCCGCGACTAGCGGGGGGTCAAGAGACCCAGTACTTC	CASSPRLAGGQETQYF
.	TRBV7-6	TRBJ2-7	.	TGTGCCAGCAGCTTAGGTACGATGGGGGGCTACGAGCAGTACTTC	CASSLGTMGGYEQYF
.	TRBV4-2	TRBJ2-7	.	TGTGCCAGCAGCCAAGATAAAGGGGGGGCCTCCTACGAGCAGTACTTC	CASSQDKGGASYEQYF
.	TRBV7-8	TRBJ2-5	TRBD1	TGTGCCAGCAGCCCGGACAGGGGATGGCAAGAGACCCAGTACTTC	CASSPDRGWQETQYF
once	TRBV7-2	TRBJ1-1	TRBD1	TGTGCCAGCAGCTTAGTCGGACAGGGGAACACTGAAGCTTTCTTT	CASSLVGQGNTEAFF
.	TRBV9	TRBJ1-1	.	TGTGCCAGCAGCGTTGATGGCGACAATAGGTCGATAGCTTTCTTT	CASSVDGDNRSIAFF
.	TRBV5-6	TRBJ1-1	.	TGTGCCAGCAGCTTGGTTAGTAGAACCTCGAACACTGAAGCTTTCTTT	CASSLVSRTSNTEAFF
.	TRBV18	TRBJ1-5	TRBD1	TGTGCCAGCTCACGGACAGGGGACAGCAATCAGCCCCAGCATTTT	CASSRTGDSNQPQHF
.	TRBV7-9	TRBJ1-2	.	TGTGCCAGCAGCTTAGATGCCGGGGGAAACTATGGCTACACCTTC	CASSLDAGGNYGYTF
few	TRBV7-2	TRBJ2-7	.	TGTGCCAGCAGCTCCGCCAGGCGGGTCCCCGAGCAGTACTTC	CASSSARRVPEQYF
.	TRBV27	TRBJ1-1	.	TGTGCCAGCAGTTTATCGATTGCAGGGAACACTGAAGCTTTCTTT	CASSLSIAGNTEAFF
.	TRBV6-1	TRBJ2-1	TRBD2	TGTGCCAGCAGTGAATGGGGAGGGCTAGGTTACAATGAGCAGTTCTTC	CASSEWGGLGYNEQFF
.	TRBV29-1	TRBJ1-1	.	TGCAGCGCTTTCTCGGGCACTGAAGCTTTCTTT	CSAFSGTEAFF
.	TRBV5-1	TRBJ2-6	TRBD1	TGCGCCAGCAGCTCCGGGACAGGGGGCTCTGGGGCCAACGTCCTGACTTTC	CASSSGTGGSGANVLTF
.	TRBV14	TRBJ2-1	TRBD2	TGTGCCAGCAGCCGCCCGGGACTAGACTACAATGAGCAGTTCTTC	CASSRPGLDYNEQFF
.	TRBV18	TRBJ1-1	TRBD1	TGTGCCAGCTCACCCCGACAGGGGGACGCTGAAGCTTTCTTT	CASSPRQGDAEAFF
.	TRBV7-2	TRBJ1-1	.	TGTGCCAGCAGCTTAGTTGGGGGCTCCGAAGCTTTCTTT	CASSLVGGSEAFF
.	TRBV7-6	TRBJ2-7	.	TGTGCCAGCAGCCAGGGACTCTCCCTCTACGAGCAGTACTTC	CASSQGLSLYEQYF
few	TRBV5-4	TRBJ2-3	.	TGTGCCAGCAGCTTAGGGGGTACAGATACGCAGTATTTT	CASSLGGTDTQYF
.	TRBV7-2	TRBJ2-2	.	TGTGCCAGCAGTCGCGGGGGCGGCACCGGGGAGCTGTTTTTT	CASSRGGGTGELFF
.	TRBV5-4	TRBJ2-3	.	TGTGCCAGCAGCTTGGAGGCGGCTTATACAGATACGCAGTATTTT	CASSLEAAYTDTQYF
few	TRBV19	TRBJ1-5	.	TGTGCCAGTAGTCCTACCGTACAGGGCGGAAATCAGCCCCAGCATTTT	CASSPTVQGGNQPQHF
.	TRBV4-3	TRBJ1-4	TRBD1	TGCGCCAGCAGCCAGGACAGGGGGCTGTGGGAAAAACTGTTTTTT	CASSQDRGLWEKLFF
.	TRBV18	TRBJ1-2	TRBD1	TGTGCCAGCTCACCATCTATGGGGACAGGGGGCTCGAGCTACACCTTC	CASSPSMGTGGSSYTF
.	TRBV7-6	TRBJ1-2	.	TGTGCCAGCAGCTTAGCCGGCAGGGGACATGGCTACACCTTC	CASSLAGRGHGYTF
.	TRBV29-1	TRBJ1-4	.	TGCAGCGTGACAGGTTCAAATGAAAAACTGTTTTTT	CSVTGSNEKLFF
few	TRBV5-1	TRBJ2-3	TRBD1	TGCGCCAGCAGCTTGAGACCGGGACAGGGGGCGGTAGATACGCAGTATTTT	CASSLRPGQGAVDTQYF
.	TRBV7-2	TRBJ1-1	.	TGTGCCAGCAGCTTAGATCGGTCCAGGGCGGAAGCTTTCTTT	CASSLDRSRAEAFF
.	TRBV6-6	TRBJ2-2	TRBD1	TGTGCCAGCAGCCGTCAGGGGGCGGCCGGGGAGCTGTTTTTT	CASSRQGAAGELFF
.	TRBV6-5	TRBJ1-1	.	TGTGCCACCACAGACCCGTTACTGGGAGCTTTCTTT	CATTDPLLGAFF
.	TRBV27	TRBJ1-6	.	TGTGCCAGCAGTTATCGGAATTCACCCCTCCACTTT	CASSYRNSPLHF
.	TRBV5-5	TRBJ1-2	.	TGTGCCAGCAGCTTGGGAGCTACCTATGGCTACACCTTC	CASSLGATYGYTF
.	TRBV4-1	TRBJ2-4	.	TGCGCCAGCAGCCAAACCCCGGGGGACTCGATATCTTTAGCCAAAAACATTCAGTACTTC	CASSQTPGDSISLAKNIQYF
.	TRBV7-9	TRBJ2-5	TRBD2	TGTGCCAGCAGCTTAGGCGGTAGCGGGAGACAAGAGACCCAGTACTTC	CASSLGGSGRQETQYF
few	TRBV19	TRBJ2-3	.	TGTGCCAGTAGTATAGCGGCTGGGGGGACAGATACGCAGTATTTT	CASSIAAGGTDTQYF
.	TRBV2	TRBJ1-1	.	TGTGCCAGCAGCACACAGGGCCCGAACACTGAAGCTTTCTTT	CASSTQGPNTEAFF
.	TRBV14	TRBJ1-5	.	TGTGCCAGCAGCCAAGGGGGTCGGGGAAGCAATCAGCCCCAGCATTTT	CASSQGGRGSNQPQHF
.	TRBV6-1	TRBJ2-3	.	TGTGCCAGCAGTCCCTCCGGGTCGGGAGCAGATACGCAGTATTTT	CASSPSGSGADTQYF
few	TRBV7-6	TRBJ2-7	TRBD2	TGTGCCAGCAGCTTAGTAGCGGGGGCCTACGAGCAGTACTTC	CASSLVAGAYEQYF
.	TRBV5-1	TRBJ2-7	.	TGCGCCAGCAGCGACCCCGGGGACGAGCAGTACTTC	CASSDPGDEQYF
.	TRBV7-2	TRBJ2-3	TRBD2	TGTGCCAGCAGCTTCCAGCGGGGGCCCCATCGAACAGATACGCAGTATTTT	CASSFQRGPHRTDTQYF
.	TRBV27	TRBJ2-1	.	TGTGCCAGCAGTTTAGGCTCCGGGAACAATGAGCAGTTCTTC	CASSLGSGNNEQFF
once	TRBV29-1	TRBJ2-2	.	TGCAGCGCGCGGTCCGATTCCGGGGAGCTGTTTTTT	CSARSDSGELFF
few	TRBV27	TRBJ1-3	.	TGTGCCAGCAGTCGCAACCGACAGAATGGAAACACCATATATTTT	CASSRNRQNGNTIYF
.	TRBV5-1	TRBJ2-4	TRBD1	TGCGCCAGCAGCTTGGGACAGGGTTTTGGCAAAAACATTCAGTACTTC	CASSLGQGFGKNIQYF
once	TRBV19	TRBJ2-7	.	TGTGCCAGTAGTATACTTCCACGGACAGTAGGGGAGCAGTACTTC	CASSILPRTVGEQYF
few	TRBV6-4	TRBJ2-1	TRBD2	TGTGCCAGCAGTGACTCAGCGGGGGGGCACAATGAGCAGTTCTTC	CASSDSAGGHNEQFF
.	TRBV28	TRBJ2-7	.	TGTGCCAGCAGTTCCCTCGGGGGAGGGCAGTACTTC	CASSSLGGGQYF
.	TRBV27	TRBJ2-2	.	TGTGCCAGCAGTTTATGGGGGGTAGGGACCACCGGGGAGCTGTTTTTT	CASSLWGVGTTGELFF
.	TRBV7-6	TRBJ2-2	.	TGTGCCAGCAGCTTAAGTGTGACACCCAACACCGGGGAGCTGTTTTTT	CASSLSVTPNTGELFF